This TCR beta chain was recovered during a study of sequential checkpoint blockade in melanoma. By sample share, this clone is medium-sized. The V segment lost 4 bases and the J segment 3 bases; nucleotides outside the gene matches: 3. The CDR3 is made up of 15 amino acids. Germline V gene lookup returns CDR1 SGDLS and CDR2 YYNGEE. Generated by immunoSEQ multiplex PCR, the TCRdb table keeps only in-frame clones and is missing some. The table has 13,000 or so clones, roughly two thirds seen once. Treatment noted: randomized to nivolumab then ipilimumab (arm A) or the reverse (arm B). The source is a human donor with melanoma. The sequenced sample was CD8+ T cells sorted from blood (inferred from file names), obtained from a patient given nivolumab and ipilimumab in sequence. The genes are TRBV9 and TRBJ1-3, with 11 positions matching TRBD1. The CDR3 region has the DNA TGTGCCAGCAGCCCGGGACAGGGGGTTGGAAACACCATATATTTT. Amino acids: CASSPGQGVGNTIYF. The complete variable domain, with remaining parts taken from reference TRBV9 and TRBJ1-3, reads DSGVTQTPKHLITATGQRVTLRCSPRSGDLSVYWYQQSLDQGLQFLIQYYNGEERAKGNILERFSAQQFPDLHSELNLSSLELGDSALYFCASSPGQGVGNTIYFGEGSWLTVV.